These T cell receptor beta chains were read from a single sample in a study of blood T cells in healthy people across ages. Each CDR3 protein is one row after TCRdb ran MiXCR on the 5' RACE reads. The sample has fewer than 900,000 distinct CDR3 sequences, 35% to 40% seen once; the top ten hold approximately 12%. The sequenced material came from blood. The receptors shown here come from a man in his late teens or twenties in good health. CDR3s include the opening cysteine and the closing phenylalanine or tryptophan. D genes are given only for firm matches. Size is omitted from some rows. Given values are once, few, many or a class for expanded clones.

V	J	size	D	CDR3	DNA
TRBV6-2/TRBV6-3	TRBJ2-1	.	TRBD2	CASSQTSDPYNEQFF	TGTGCCAGCAGTCAAACTAGCGACCCCTACAATGAGCAGTTCTTC
TRBV7-2	TRBJ1-2	many	.	CASSLAHVGQGSYGYTF	TGTGCCAGCAGCTTAGCGCATGTAGGGCAGGGGAGCTATGGCTACACCTTC
TRBV10-3	TRBJ2-3	few	.	CAISASGRSGESTDTQYF	TGTGCCATCAGTGCATCAGGCCGCTCAGGCGAATCCACAGATACGCAGTATTTT
TRBV20-1	TRBJ1-2	once	.	CSVRDSRGVYGYTF	TGCAGTGTTAGAGATTCGAGGGGGGTCTATGGCTACACCTTC
TRBV5-6	TRBJ1-2	few	.	CASSLEAFEGYTF	TGTGCCAGCAGCTTGGAGGCCTTCGAGGGCTACACCTTC
TRBV20-1	TRBJ2-5	many	TRBD2	CSDIAGYQETQYF	TGCAGCGACATAGCGGGGTACCAAGAGACCCAGTACTTC
TRBV28	TRBJ2-5	few	.	CASSSARRARGETQYF	TGTGCCAGCAGTTCGGCAAGGAGGGCAAGGGGAGAGACCCAGTACTTC
TRBV4-2	TRBJ2-4	.	TRBD1	CASSQVIRQGARSNIQYF	TGTGCCAGCAGCCAAGTGATACGACAGGGGGCCCGGTCGAACATTCAGTACTTC
TRBV18	TRBJ1-4	.	.	CASSQEVTNEKLFF	TGTGCCAGCTCCCAAGAGGTTACTAATGAAAAACTGTTTTTT
TRBV12-3/TRBV12-4	TRBJ2-1	many	.	CASSLKGGKYNEQFF	TGTGCCAGCAGTTTAAAGGGGGGGAAATACAATGAGCAGTTCTTC
TRBV20-1	TRBJ2-7	few	.	CSATSRSSYEQYF	TGCAGTGCCACATCCAGGAGCTCCTACGAGCAGTACTTC
TRBV7-2	TRBJ1-1	.	.	CASSRNRSPDHTEAFF	TGTGCCAGCAGCCGTAACAGATCCCCGGACCACACTGAAGCTTTCTTT
TRBV29-1	TRBJ1-1	many	.	CSGETFMNTEAFF	TGCAGCGGAGAGACATTCATGAACACTGAAGCTTTCTTT
TRBV7-9	TRBJ1-2	few	.	CASSSQGSPGYTF	TGTGCCAGCAGCTCACAGGGAAGCCCTGGCTACACCTTC
TRBV28	TRBJ1-2	few	.	CASSLLDSNYGYTF	TGTGCCAGCAGTTTATTAGACTCGAACTATGGCTACACCTTC
TRBV7-2	TRBJ1-1	few	.	CASSSLGGRTLAFF	TGTGCCAGCAGCTCGCTAGGGGGAAGGACGTTGGCTTTCTTT
TRBV12-3/TRBV12-4	TRBJ1-1	.	.	CASSFGRHSTEAFF	TGCGCCAGCAGTTTCGGTAGGCATAGCACTGAAGCTTTCTTT
TRBV14	TRBJ2-5	.	TRBD2	CASSQGVGGAYF	TGTGCCAGCAGCCAAGGAGTCGGGGGGGCGTACTTC
TRBV20-1	TRBJ1-5	.	.	CSAERGAQPQHF	TGCAGTGCCGAACGGGGGGCCCAGCCCCAGCATTTT
TRBV3-1	TRBJ1-1	few	.	CAVSDRANTEAFF	TGTGCCGTATCGGACAGAGCGAACACTGAAGCTTTCTTT
TRBV20-1	TRBJ2-3	many	TRBD2	CSARATTSGGPRYF	TGCAGTGCTAGAGCCACGACTAGCGGGGGCCCTCGGTATTTT
TRBV20-1	TRBJ2-1	.	.	CSARKAGLLYNEQFF	TGCAGTGCTAGAAAGGCAGGGCTACTTTACAATGAGCAGTTCTTC
TRBV30	TRBJ1-1	few	TRBD1	CAWTRDRGGGMNTEAFF	TGTGCCTGGACAAGGGACAGGGGTGGGGGAATGAACACTGAAGCTTTCTTT
TRBV25-1	TRBJ2-1	.	TRBD2	CASSEVDTERGSNEQFF	TGTGCCAGCAGTGAAGTGGATACTGAGCGGGGGAGCAATGAGCAGTTCTTC
TRBV12-3/TRBV12-4	TRBJ2-5	many	.	CASSSRQTRETQYF	TGTGCCAGCAGTTCCCGACAAACGAGGGAGACCCAGTACTTC
TRBV7-3	TRBJ1-1	.	TRBD1	CASSHLTGGRETEAFF	TGTGCCAGCAGCCACCTGACAGGGGGCAGGGAAACTGAAGCTTTCTTT
TRBV21-1	TRBJ1-2	once	.	CASRGPGKCGYTF	TGTGCCAGTCGGGGGCCCGGGAAGTGTGGCTACACCTTC
TRBV7-2	TRBJ1-1	.	.	CASSLGGAANTEAFF	TGTGCCAGCAGCTTAGGAGGTGCGGCGAACACTGAAGCTTTCTTT
TRBV4-3	TRBJ2-1	.	.	CASSQVAGRVKETQFF	TGCGCCAGCAGCCAAGTGGCGGGCAGGGTCAAAGAGACCCAGTTCTTC
TRBV2	TRBJ1-5	once	.	CATGDKDNQPQHF	TGTGCCACCGGGGATAAGGACAATCAGCCCCAGCATTTT
TRBV12-3/TRBV12-4	TRBJ2-1	many	TRBD2	CASSPRGKLAGGFYYNEQFF	TGTGCCAGCAGTCCGAGGGGGAAACTAGCGGGGGGATTCTACTACAATGAGCAGTTCTTC
TRBV21-1	TRBJ2-7	.	.	CASSKFDVTRVAYEQYF	TGTGCCAGCAGCAAGTTTGACGTCACGAGGGTTGCCTACGAGCAGTACTTC
TRBV6-6	TRBJ1-2	.	.	CASSYGGSRNYGCTF	TGTGCCAGCAGTTACGGAGGGTCCCGAAACTATGGCTGCACCTTC
TRBV29-1	TRBJ1-5	few	.	CSYSSGDGNQPQHF	TGCAGCTACTCCTCGGGGGACGGCAATCAGCCCCAGCATTTT
TRBV6-1	TRBJ2-1	.	.	CASSERDGTNEQFF	TGTGCCAGCAGTGAAAGAGACGGTACCAATGAGCAGTTCTTC
TRBV28	TRBJ2-4	.	.	CASSEQTGVSGYAIQYF	TGTGCCAGCAGTGAGCAGACAGGAGTATCGGGATATGCCATTCAGTACTTC
TRBV25-1	TRBJ2-5	many	.	CASIRGETQYF	TGTGCCAGCATCCGAGGGGAGACCCAGTACTTC
TRBV27	TRBJ2-7	.	.	CASSPGRTTYEQYF	TGTGCCAGCAGCCCTGGACGGACTACCTACGAGCAGTACTTC
TRBV5-1	TRBJ1-1	.	.	CASSLVVGRVNTEAFF	TGCGCCAGCAGCTTGGTGGTGGGCAGGGTGAACACTGAAGCTTTCTTT
TRBV20-1	TRBJ1-6	.	TRBD1	CSASGAGQHNSPPHF	TGCAGTGCTAGTGGTGCGGGACAGCATAATTCACCCCCCCACTTT
TRBV11-2	TRBJ2-2	many	TRBD1	CASSLGTENTGELFF	TGTGCCAGCAGCTTGGGGACAGAGAACACCGGGGAGCTGTTTTTT
TRBV5-1	TRBJ1-1	many	TRBD1	CASSSGQANTEAFF	TGCGCCAGCAGCTCGGGACAGGCGAACACTGAAGCTTTCTTT
TRBV5-1	TRBJ1-2	few	.	CASSLAGRAANYGYTF	TGCGCCAGCAGCTTGGCCGGTCGGGCTGCTAACTATGGTTACACCTTC
TRBV7-2	TRBJ2-3	.	TRBD2	CASSLAAGGQYF	TGTGCCAGCAGCTTAGCAGCGGGGGGGCAGTATTTT
TRBV3-1	TRBJ1-1	.	.	CASSREGIAGTEAFF	TGTGCCAGCAGCCGAGAGGGGATTGCGGGCACTGAAGCTTTCTTT
TRBV7-2	TRBJ2-7	.	.	CASSSEFAGTSYEQYF	TGTGCCAGCAGCTCAGAATTTGCCGGGACAAGCTACGAGCAGTACTTC
TRBV7-3	TRBJ1-1	.	.	CASSLNIGDGAFF	TGTGCCAGCAGTCTGAATATAGGTGACGGAGCTTTCTTT
TRBV27	TRBJ2-1	.	.	CASSNDRAPSYNEQFF	TGTGCCAGCAGTAACGACAGAGCTCCCTCCTACAATGAGCAGTTCTTC